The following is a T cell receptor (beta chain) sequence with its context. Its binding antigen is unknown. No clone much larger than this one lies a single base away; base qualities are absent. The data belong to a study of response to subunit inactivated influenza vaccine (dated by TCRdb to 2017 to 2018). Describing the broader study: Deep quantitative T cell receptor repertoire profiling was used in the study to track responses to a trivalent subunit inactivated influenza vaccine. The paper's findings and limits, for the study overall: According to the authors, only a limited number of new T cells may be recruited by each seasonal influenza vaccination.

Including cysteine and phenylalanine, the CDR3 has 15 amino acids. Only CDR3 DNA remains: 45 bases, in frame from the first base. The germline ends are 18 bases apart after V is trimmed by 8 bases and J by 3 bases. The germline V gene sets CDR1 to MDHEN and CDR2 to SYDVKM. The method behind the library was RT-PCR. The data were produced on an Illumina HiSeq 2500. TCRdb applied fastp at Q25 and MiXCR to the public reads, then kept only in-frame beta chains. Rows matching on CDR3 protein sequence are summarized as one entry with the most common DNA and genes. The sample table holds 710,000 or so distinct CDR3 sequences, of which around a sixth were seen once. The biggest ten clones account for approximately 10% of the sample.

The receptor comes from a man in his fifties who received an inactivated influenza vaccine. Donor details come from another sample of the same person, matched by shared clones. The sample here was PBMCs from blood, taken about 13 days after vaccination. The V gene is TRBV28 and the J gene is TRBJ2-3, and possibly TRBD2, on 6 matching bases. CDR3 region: CASSPGGVLTDTQYF. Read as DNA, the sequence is TGTGCCAGCTCCCCAGGCGGGGTTTTGACAGATACGCAGTATTTT.